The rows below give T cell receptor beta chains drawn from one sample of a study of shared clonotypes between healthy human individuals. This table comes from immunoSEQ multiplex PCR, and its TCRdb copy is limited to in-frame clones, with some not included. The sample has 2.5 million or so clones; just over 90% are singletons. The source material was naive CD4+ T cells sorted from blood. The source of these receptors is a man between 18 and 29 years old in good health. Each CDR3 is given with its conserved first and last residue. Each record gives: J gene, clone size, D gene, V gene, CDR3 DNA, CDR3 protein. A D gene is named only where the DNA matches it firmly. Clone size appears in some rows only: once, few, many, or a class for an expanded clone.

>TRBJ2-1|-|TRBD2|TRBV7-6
TGTGCCAGCAGCCCTCGGACTAGCGGAAGCTCCTACAATGAGCAGTTCTTC
CASSPRTSGSSYNEQFF
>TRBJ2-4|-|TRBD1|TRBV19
TGTGCCAGTAGTATCGGGGACAGCTCCAAAAACATTCAGTACTTC
CASSIGDSSKNIQYF
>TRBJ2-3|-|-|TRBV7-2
TGTGCCAGCAGCTTAGCATCCGTGGGCGCAGATACGCAGTATTTT
CASSLASVGADTQYF
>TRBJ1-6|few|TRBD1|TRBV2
TGTGCCAGCAGTTTAACAGGGGGCTATAATTCACCCCTCCACTTT
CASSLTGGYNSPLHF
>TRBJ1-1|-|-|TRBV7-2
TGTGCCAGCAGCTTAGAGGCCCTAAACACTGAAGCTTTCTTT
CASSLEALNTEAFF
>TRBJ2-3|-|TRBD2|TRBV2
TGTGCCAGCAGTGAAGCGGCGGGACTAGCGGGAACAGATACGCAGTATTTT
CASSEAAGLAGTDTQYF
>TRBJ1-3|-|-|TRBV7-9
TGTGCCAGCAGCTTAGGACATGGCGGAGACACCATATATTTT
CASSLGHGGDTIYF
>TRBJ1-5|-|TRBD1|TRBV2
TGTGCCAGCAGCGGACAGGGGGCTCATCAGCCCCAGCATTTT
CASSGQGAHQPQHF
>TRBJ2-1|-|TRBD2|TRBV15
TGTGCCACCAGCAGAGGGACTAGCGGGAGGGGAAATGAGCAGTTCTTC
CATSRGTSGRGNEQFF
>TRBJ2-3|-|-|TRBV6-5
TGTGCCAGCAGTTACTCGATTTATAGCCCCTCATATACGCAGTATTTT
CASSYSIYSPSYTQYF
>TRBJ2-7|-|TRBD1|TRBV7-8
TGTGCCAGCAGCCGGGGACAGGGATCAAGGTCCTACGAGCAGTACTTC
CASSRGQGSRSYEQYF
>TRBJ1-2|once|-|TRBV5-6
TGTGCCAGCAGCTTTCAGGGGCGCCACGATGGCTACACCTTC
CASSFQGRHDGYTF
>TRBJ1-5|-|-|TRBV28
TGTGCCAGCAGTTTATCGGGCAATCAGCCCCAGCATTTT
CASSLSGNQPQHF
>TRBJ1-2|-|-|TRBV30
TGTGCCTGGATAAGGGGTGCTGGCTACACCTTC
CAWIRGAGYTF
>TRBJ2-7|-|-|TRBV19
TGTGCCAGTAGTATAGGGCAGGGTCTGACCTACGAGCAGTACTTC
CASSIGQGLTYEQYF
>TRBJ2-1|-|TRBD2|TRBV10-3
TGTGCCATCAGTGAGTCAGGACTAGCGGGCAGGAATGAGCAGTTCTTC
CAISESGLAGRNEQFF
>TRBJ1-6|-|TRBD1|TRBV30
TGTGCCTGGAGCGGCGAGGACAGGGGGCTTTCACCCCTCCACTTT
CAWSGEDRGLSPLHF
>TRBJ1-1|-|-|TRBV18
TGTGCCAGCTCACCAGTCGGACAGCAAAAGAACACTGAAGCTTTCTTT
CASSPVGQQKNTEAFF
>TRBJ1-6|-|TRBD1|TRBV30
TGTGCCTCGGACAGGGGGGATTCACCCCTCCACTTT
CASDRGDSPLHF
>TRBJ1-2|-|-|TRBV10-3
TGTGCCATCAGTGAGCACGGGGGCGCTGGGGGCTACACCTTC
CAISEHGGAGGYTF